These 24 T cell receptor beta chains came from one sample sequenced in a study of blood T cell repertoires in COVID-19. Using immunoSEQ multiplex PCR, the repertoire was profiled, and TCRdb retains in-frame clones only, with some absent. Of some 36,000 clones listed, more than 85% are singletons. Input material: peripheral blood. All receptors come from a man between 60 and 75 years old with active or convalescent COVID-19.

V is TRBV7-3 and J is TRBJ1-3; tentatively, D is TRBD1 (5 bases). In germline, CDR1 is SGHTA, CDR2 FQGTGA. The CDR3 covers 19 residues. Trimming took 5 bases from V and 0 from J, leaving 23 bases between them. The CDR3 nucleotides read TGTGCCAGCAGCCAAATGTATCGGAACAGGCCCGCCTCTGGAAACACCATATATTTT. Translated, it gives CASSQMYRNRPASGNTIYF.

This sequence joins TRBV18 and TRBJ1-5, with no clear D. The CDR3 has 13 amino acids. Deletions cut 2 bases from V and 4 bases from J, with 6 bases between. Germline CDR1 KGHSH, CDR2 LQKENI. As DNA, the CDR3 is TGTGCCAGCTCACCAATGGCAAATCAGCCCCAGCATTTT. This translates into CASSPMANQPQHF.

The CDR3 nucleotides are TGTGCCAGCAGTTTCTTTGTTGCGACAGGTACCTACGAGCAGTACTTC. Its translation is CASSFFVATGTYEQYF. V gene TRBV6-5 combines with J gene TRBJ2-7; a weak D match, TRBD1 (6 bases). Trimming pared 4 bases from V and 2 bases from J, leaving 18 bases between. Per the germline V gene, CDR1 is MNHEY and CDR2 is SVGAGI. The CDR3 covers 16 residues.

This chain joins TRBV3-1 (or the pseudogene TRBV3-2) and TRBJ1-6; D not certain. Germline V gene lookup returns CDR1 LGHDT and CDR2 YNNKEL (reference sequence). V lost 6 bases and J lost 0, with 9 bases in between. There are 15 residues in the CDR3. CDR3 bases: TGTGCCAGCAGACCAGGAAGCTCCTATAATTCACCCCTCCACTTT. As protein: CASRPGSSYNSPLHF.

The chain links TRBV7-2 to TRBJ2-3; weak D call: TRBD1 (5 bases). Trimming cost V 3 bases and J 3 bases, with 7 bases left between them. The CDR3 contains 13 residues. Germline CDR1 is SGHTA and CDR2 is FQGNSA. The DNA for the CDR3 is TGTGCCAGCAGCTTCCAGGGAACAGATACGCAGTATTTT. Protein sequence: CASSFQGTDTQYF.

V gene TRBV27 combines with J gene TRBJ1-2; 12 bases are shared with TRBD1. The CDR3 has 15 residues. V lost 3 bases, J lost 8 bases, and 7 bases stayed unmatched. The germline V gene encodes CDR1 MNHEY and CDR2 SMNVEV (reference sequence). CDR3 sequence reads: CASSFRDRGRWGYTF. In DNA, the CDR3 is TGTGCCAGCAGTTTCCGGGACAGGGGGCGATGGGGCTACACCTTC.

The rearrangement links TRBV5-1 to TRBJ1-5; 8 bases are a match to TRBD1. V gave up 2 bases and J gave up 5 bases; unmatched junction bases: 6. Germline V gene data show CDR1 as SGHRS and CDR2 as YFSETQ. The CDR3 is 15 residues long. CDR3 protein: CASSFSGGADQPQHF. In nucleotides, the CDR3 is TGCGCCAGCAGCTTCTCAGGGGGCGCCGATCAGCCCCAGCATTTT.

The chain joins TRBV15 to TRBJ2-3; TRBD1 is a possible D gene (5 bases). The CDR3 covers 14 residues. Per germline, CDR1 LNHNV and CDR2 YYDKDF (reference sequence). With 4 bases removed from V and 2 bases from J, the gap between germline ends came to 10 bases. The CDR3 spells CATSKGQSTDTQYF. Here the CDR3 DNA reads TGTGCCACCAGCAAGGGGCAATCCACAGATACGCAGTATTTT.

V gene TRBV5-1 combines with J gene TRBJ2-5; the match to TRBD2 covers 15 bases. This CDR3 has 16 amino acids. Unmatched junction bases numbered 5, after V lost 3 bases and J lost 5 bases. The germline CDR1 and CDR2 sequences are SGHRS and YFSETQ. The CDR3 nucleotides are TGCGCCAGCAGCTCCGCGGGACTAGCGGGGGGCGAGACCCAGTACTTC. It translates to CASSSAGLAGGETQYF.

This clone has more than one count but fewer than ten. This chain uses TRBV10-3 with TRBJ2-2, with TRBD1 matching over 8 bases. The CDR3 has 16 amino acids. Germline V gives CDR1 ENHRY, CDR2 SYGVKD. J was trimmed by 0 bases and V by 6 bases; bases with no gene match: 6. The CDR3 nucleotides are TGTGCCATCAGGGTAGACAGGGGCGCGAACACCGGGGAGCTGTTTTTT. Its protein product is CAIRVDRGANTGELFF.

The V gene is TRBV18, the J gene TRBJ1-5; perhaps TRBD1 as D (5 bases). CDR1 is KGHSH and CDR2 is LQKENI in the germline V gene. Between the trimmed V and J ends, which lost 0 bases and 6 bases, there was a span of 15 bases. The CDR3 has 16 residues. CDR3 amino acids: CASSPPSGGGGQPQHF. CDR3 sequence (DNA): TGTGCCAGCTCACCACCGAGTGGGGGGGGAGGTCAGCCCCAGCATTTT.

The V gene is TRBV12-3 or TRBV12-4, the J gene TRBJ2-7; TRBD1 might be the D (5 bases). The V gene lost 8 bases and the J gene lost 5 bases, with 13 bases spanning the gap. This CDR3 spans 12 amino acids. The CDR3, as DNA: TGTGCCAGCTCACAGGTAGTCCACGAGCAGTACTTC. Translating gives CASSQVVHEQYF.

This chain connects TRBV28 to TRBJ2-1; 8 positions match TRBD2. The CDR3 extends over 16 amino acids. CDR1 and CDR2 (germline): MDHEN, SYDVKM. V lost 5 bases and J lost 0; bases outside the gene matches: 6. CDR3 in amino acids: CASSTRGAISYNEQFF. The CDR3 DNA sequence: TGTGCCAGCAGTACGCGGGGGGCAATCTCCTACAATGAGCAGTTCTTC.

The chain is built from TRBV9 and TRBJ1-1; TRBD1 might be the D (6 bases). Between the trimmed V and J ends, which lost 2 bases and 3 bases, there was a span of 8 bases. Germline V gene data show CDR1 as SGDLS and CDR2 as YYNGEE. The CDR3 length is 13 residues. Here the CDR3 DNA reads TGTGCCAGCAGCGTGGGGGCCCACACTGAAGCTTTCTTT. Translating it yields CASSVGAHTEAFF.

The genes are TRBV19 and TRBJ2-3; D remains unclear. Germline CDR1 reads LNHDA; CDR2 reads SQIVND (reference sequence). Trimming cost V 10 bases and J 3 bases, with 17 bases left between them. The CDR3 is 14 residues long. CDR3 nucleotides: TGTGCCACCAAGTTAGCCTCCGGGACAGATACGCAGTATTTT. As protein: CATKLASGTDTQYF. Looking up the rest from reference TRBV19 and TRBJ2-3 gives the full variable domain: DGGITQSPKYLFRKEGQNVTLSCEQNLNHDAMYWYRQDPGQGLRLIYYSQIVNDFQKGDIAEGYSVSREKKESFPLTVTSAQKNPTAFYLCATKLASGTDTQYFGPGTRLTVL.

The chain uses TRBV18 and TRBJ2-3; D unclear. CDR1 and CDR2 (germline): KGHSH, LQKENI. CDR3 length: 14 residues. The V end lost 3 bases, the J end lost 4 bases, and 11 bases lay between the germline ends. The CDR3 loop reads CASSPPGVADTQYF. The CDR3 DNA reads as TGTGCCAGCTCACCTCCAGGTGTAGCAGATACGCAGTATTTT.

This clone was observed a single time. The genes are TRBV19 and TRBJ1-1, with D hard to call. V was trimmed by 4 bases and J by 1 base, leaving 10 bases between them. The CDR3 length is 14 residues. The germline CDR1 and CDR2 sequences are LNHDA and SQIVND (reference sequence). The CDR3 loop is CASSTIDKNTEAFF. The CDR3 nucleotides read TGTGCCAGTAGTACGATAGACAAGAACACTGAAGCTTTCTTT. The whole variable domain, remainder taken from reference TRBV19 and TRBJ1-1, is DGGITQSPKYLFRKEGQNVTLSCEQNLNHDAMYWYRQDPGQGLRLIYYSQIVNDFQKGDIAEGYSVSREKKESFPLTVTSAQKNPTAFYLCASSTIDKNTEAFFGQGTRLTVV.

This clone was seen once. V is TRBV13 and J is TRBJ1-1; D not resolved. This CDR3 comprises 16 residues. V was cut by 2 bases and J by 0 bases, with 13 bases left in between. The germline V gene has CDR1 PRHDT and CDR2 FYEKMQ (reference sequence). CDR3 region: CASSLNIGIMNTEAFF. In nucleotides, the CDR3 is TGTGCCAGCAGCTTAAACATCGGGATAATGAACACTGAAGCTTTCTTT.

V usage is TRBV5-1 and J usage is TRBJ2-1; 11 bases are a match to TRBD2. Germline assignment: CDR1 SGHRS and CDR2 YFSETQ. The CDR3 consists of 16 residues. Unmatched junction bases numbered 4, after V lost 1 base and J lost 4 bases. CDR3 residues: CASSLLAGGRYNEQFF. CDR3 DNA sequence: TGCGCCAGCAGCTTGTTAGCGGGAGGGAGATACAATGAGCAGTTCTTC.

The chain recombines TRBV19 with TRBJ1-5, with D possibly matching TRBD1 (5 bases). The CDR3 extends over 13 amino acids. Germline V gives CDR1 LNHDA, CDR2 SQIVND (reference sequence). Trimming pared 6 bases from V and 7 bases from J, leaving 13 bases between. CDR3: CASRSRGEQPQHF. CDR3 bases: TGTGCCAGTAGAAGTAGGGGTGAACAGCCCCAGCATTTT.

The gene calls are TRBV19 and TRBJ1-5; no clear D gene. The ends were cut back, 5 bases at V and 1 base at J, with 15 bases in the middle. Germline values: CDR1 LNHDA, CDR2 SQIVND (reference sequence). The CDR3 length is 16 residues. CDR3 nucleotide sequence: TGTGCCAGTAGTCCCCTTGAGGCTCCCAGCAATCAGCCCCAGCATTTT. Its protein product is CASSPLEAPSNQPQHF.

In DNA, the CDR3 is TGTGCCAGTAGTATTCGCCAGGGATACAATTCACCCCTCCACTTT. This sequence encodes CASSIRQGYNSPLHF. This chain links TRBV19 with TRBJ1-6; D is perhaps TRBD1 (5 bases). The germline CDR1 and CDR2 sequences are LNHDA and SQIVND (reference sequence). V lost 3 bases and J lost 7, with 13 bases in between. The CDR3 covers 15 residues.

This chain joins TRBV2 and TRBJ1-1; unclear D gene. The CDR3 consists of 14 residues. Per germline, CDR1 SNHLY and CDR2 FYNNEI. The germline V and J ends were trimmed by 4 bases and 0 bases, with 9 bases remaining between them. This CDR3 reads CASSVEGLNTEAFF. The CDR3 coding sequence is TGTGCCAGCAGTGTCGAGGGATTGAACACTGAAGCTTTCTTT.

The V and J genes are TRBV6-6 and TRBJ1-4; no firm D call. The CDR3 totals 14 residues. Germline CDR1 reads MNHNY; CDR2 reads SVGAGI (reference sequence). V shed 5 bases and J shed 11 bases, with 18 bases lying between them. The CDR3 here is CASSGLSETNKLFF. CDR3 sequence (DNA): TGTGCCAGCAGTGGACTCTCGGAGACGAATAAACTGTTTTTT.